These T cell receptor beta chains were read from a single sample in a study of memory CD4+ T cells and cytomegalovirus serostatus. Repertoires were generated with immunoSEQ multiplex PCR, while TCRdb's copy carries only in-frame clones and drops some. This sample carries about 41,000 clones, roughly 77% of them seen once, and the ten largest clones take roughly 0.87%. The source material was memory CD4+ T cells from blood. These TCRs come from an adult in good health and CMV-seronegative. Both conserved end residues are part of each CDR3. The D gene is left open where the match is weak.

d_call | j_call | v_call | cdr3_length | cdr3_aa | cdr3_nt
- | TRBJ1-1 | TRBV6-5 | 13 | CASRFRGLDEAFF | TGTGCCAGCAGGTTCAGGGGCTTGGATGAAGCTTTCTTT
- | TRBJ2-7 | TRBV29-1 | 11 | CSVGPGGEQYF | TGCAGCGTGGGGCCGGGTGGGGAGCAGTACTTC
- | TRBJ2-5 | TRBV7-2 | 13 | CASSSRGEGTQYF | TGTGCCAGCAGCTCGAGGGGTGAGGGGACCCAGTACTTC
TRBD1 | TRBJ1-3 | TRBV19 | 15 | CASSPAGGTRNTIYF | TGTGCCAGTAGTCCCGCAGGGGGAACTCGAAACACCATATATTTT
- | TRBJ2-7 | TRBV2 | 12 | CASRIGGYEQYF | TGTGCCAGCAGAATAGGGGGATACGAGCAGTACTTC
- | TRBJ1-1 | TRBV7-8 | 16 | CASSSRRTATNTEAFF | TGTGCCAGCAGCTCTCGACGGACAGCGACTAACACTGAAGCTTTCTTT
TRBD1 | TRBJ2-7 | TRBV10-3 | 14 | CAISENGGQDEQYF | TGTGCCATCAGTGAGAATGGGGGACAGGACGAGCAGTACTTC
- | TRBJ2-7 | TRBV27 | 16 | CASSRTAPQGYGEQYF | TGTGCCAGCAGTCGGACTGCTCCCCAAGGGTACGGCGAGCAGTACTTC
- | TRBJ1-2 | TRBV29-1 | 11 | CSVRQVDGYTF | TGCAGCGTTCGGCAGGTCGATGGCTACACCTTC
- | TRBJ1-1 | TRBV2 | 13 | CASRTGLVTEAFF | TGTGCCAGCAGGACAGGATTAGTCACTGAAGCTTTCTTT
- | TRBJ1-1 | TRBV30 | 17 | CAWSVLRDQPRDTEAFF | TGTGCCTGGAGTGTACTTCGGGACCAACCCAGAGACACTGAAGCTTTCTTT
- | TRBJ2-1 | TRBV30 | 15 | CAWSRGRYSYNEQFF | TGTGCCTGGAGCAGAGGGCGGTACTCCTACAATGAGCAGTTCTTC
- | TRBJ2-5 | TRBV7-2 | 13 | CASSRKGGETQYF | TGTGCCAGCAGCAGAAAGGGAGGTGAGACCCAGTACTTC
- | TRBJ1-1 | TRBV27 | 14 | CASSPRRGGGEAFF | TGTGCCAGCAGTCCACGTCGCGGGGGCGGCGAAGCTTTCTTT
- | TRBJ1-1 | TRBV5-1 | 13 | CASRSSVNTEAFF | TGCGCCAGCAGATCTTCCGTGAACACTGAAGCTTTCTTT
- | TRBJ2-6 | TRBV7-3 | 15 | CASSPDGVGANVLTF | TGTGCCAGCAGCCCCGACGGGGTCGGGGCCAACGTCCTGACTTTC
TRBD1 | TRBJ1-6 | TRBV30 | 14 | CAWRAGTVNSPLHF | TGTGCCTGGAGGGCCGGGACAGTAAATTCACCCCTCCACTTT
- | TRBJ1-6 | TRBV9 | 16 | CASSVANGFGNSPLHF | TGTGCCAGCAGCGTAGCTAATGGGTTCGGGAATTCACCCCTCCACTTT
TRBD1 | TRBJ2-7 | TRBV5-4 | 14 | CASSPRGQGYEQYF | TGTGCCAGCAGCCCCCGTGGACAGGGGTACGAGCAGTACTTC